This paragraph covers one T cell receptor beta chain sequence. The sample is drawn from a study of T cell changes during pregnancy in multiple sclerosis. The CDR3 length is 17 residues. The germline V gene has CDR1 LNHDA and CDR2 SQIVND (reference sequence). Trimming cost V 6 bases and J 4 bases, with 24 bases left between them. The data were produced by immunoSEQ multiplex PCR, yet TCRdb's version contains in-frame clones alone and is incomplete. The sample contains around 30,000 clones, about nine tenths of which appear only once. The TCR comes from a female donor with multiple sclerosis, enrolled in a pregnancy study. The rearrangement uses TRBV19 and TRBJ1-1; TRBD1 might be the D (5 bases). The specimen was CD8+ T cells from peripheral blood mononuclear cells, collected in the second trimester of pregnancy. The CDR3 region has the DNA TGTGCCAGTAGCCGCGGGGGATACCTTGAGGTGAGCACTGAAGCTTTCTTT. The encoded protein is CASSRGGYLEVSTEAFF.